This TCR beta chain was captured by sequencing in a study of blood T cell repertoires in COVID-19. The wider study: PBMCs, B-cell-depleted T cells, or T cells were the source of the cDNA or gDNA that made up the material.

The Seattle patients joined while their infection was active and were tracked longitudinally afterward. From germline, CDR1 is LNHNV and CDR2 YYDKDF (reference sequence). Trimming cost V 0 bases and J 6 bases; bases outside gene matches: 9. This CDR3 has 16 residues. Original handling: Using reference gene primer amplification, nucleated cell counts were estimated. Assay: immunoSEQ multiplex PCR; the TCRdb copy retains only in-frame clones and omits some. Clone size and the V and J calls come from that table; the DNA yielded D and trimming. The profile shows roughly 230,000 clones, roughly 90% of them singletons.

Source material: peripheral blood. The J gene is TRBJ2-3, the V gene TRBV15, with TRBD2 matching 7 bases. The source of this sequence is an older woman with COVID-19, enrolled during active disease. Here the CDR3 reads CATSRDRFSGGDTQYF. The DNA for the CDR3 is TGTGCCACCAGCAGAGATCGGTTCTCGGGAGGTGATACGCAGTATTTT.